Listed below are T cell receptor beta chains from one sample, sequenced in a study of T cells in Graves' hyperthyroidism and ophthalmopathy. TCRdb recomputed calls from the multiplex PCR reads with MiXCR, one row per CDR3 protein. The sample has some 510,000 distinct CDR3 sequences, less than 25% seen once. Sequencing input: blood. Receptors originate from a man younger than 35 with Graves' hyperthyroidism. Both conserved end residues are part of each CDR3. The D gene is left open where the match is weak. Size is omitted from some rows. Given values are once, few, many or a class for expanded clones.

TRBJ1-5	many	-	TRBV28	CASGAGKIAQHF	TGTGCCAGCGGTGCAGGGAAGATAGCCCAGCATTTT
TRBJ1-5	-	TRBD1	TRBV7-8	CASSSDRDRGWQPQHF	TGTGCCAGCAGCTCAGACCGGGACAGGGGTTGGCAGCCCCAGCATTTT
TRBJ2-3	many	-	TRBV18	CASSQGTDTQYF	TGTGCCAGCTCACAGGGCACAGATACGCAGTATTTT
TRBJ2-6	-	-	TRBV10-2	CATSLPGGTGANVLTF	TGCGCCACCTCCCTCCCCGGGGGCACTGGGGCCAACGTCCTGACTTTC
TRBJ2-7	many	TRBD2	TRBV5-1	CASSLEGLAGVFPYEQYF	TGCGCCAGCAGCTTGGAAGGACTAGCGGGGGTTTTCCCCTACGAGCAGTACTTC
TRBJ1-1	many	-	TRBV2	CASSELMGAQTEAFF	TGTGCCAGCAGTGAATTGATGGGGGCGCAAACTGAAGCTTTCTTT
TRBJ1-1	many	-	TRBV7-9	CASSSGTKNTEAFF	TGTGCCAGCAGCTCCGGGACAAAGAACACTGAAGCTTTCTTT
TRBJ1-5	few	-	TRBV15	CATSRDPGRTNQPQHF	TGTGCCACCAGCAGAGATCCAGGAAGGACGAATCAGCCCCAGCATTTT
TRBJ2-2	many	TRBD2	TRBV6-1	CASSARTSGELFF	TGTGCCAGCAGTGCACGGACTAGCGGGGAGCTGTTTTTT
TRBJ1-2	-	-	TRBV6-5	CASSYTRGTYGYTF	TGTGCCAGCAGTTACACGCGGGGTACTTATGGCTACACCTTC
TRBJ2-7	many	TRBD2	TRBV3-1	CASSPPGGGDEQYF	TGTGCCAGCAGCCCCCCGGGGGGTGGCGACGAGCAGTACTTC
TRBJ2-2	many	-	TRBV28	CASSLVTLDTGELFF	TGTGCCAGCAGTTTAGTCACCCTGGACACCGGGGAGCTGTTTTTT
TRBJ1-1	many	-	TRBV20-1	CSARRPQYTEAFF	TGCAGTGCTAGAAGACCCCAGTACACTGAAGCTTTCTTT
TRBJ1-2	-	TRBD1	TRBV12-3/TRBV12-4	CASRTGGSFYGYTF	TGTGCCAGCAGGACAGGGGGTTCGTTCTATGGCTACACCTTC
TRBJ2-7	-	-	TRBV13	CASSLDGRTHEQYF	TGTGCCAGCAGCTTAGACGGCAGGACCCACGAGCAGTACTTC
TRBJ1-1	many	TRBD1	TRBV6-5	CASTSDRATEAFF	TGTGCCAGCACTTCGGACAGGGCCACTGAAGCTTTCTTT
TRBJ2-7	many	-	TRBV5-1	CASSPDGYEQYF	TGCGCCAGCAGTCCAGACGGCTACGAGCAGTACTTC
TRBJ2-2	few	TRBD2	TRBV12-3/TRBV12-4	CAGSSGLAKNTGELFF	TGTGCCGGCAGTTCGGGACTAGCGAAGAACACCGGGGAGCTGTTTTTT
TRBJ1-1	many	-	TRBV12-3/TRBV12-4	CASRRTGSEAFF	TGTGCCAGCAGAAGAACAGGGTCTGAAGCTTTCTTT
TRBJ2-7	-	TRBD2	TRBV20-1	CSARWGGVSYEQYF	TGCAGTGCTAGGTGGGGGGGGGTTTCCTACGAGCAGTACTTC
TRBJ2-7	-	TRBD1	TRBV6-5	CASRYRGQGFPNYEQYF	TGTGCCAGCAGATACCGGGGACAGGGTTTCCCGAACTACGAGCAGTACTTC
TRBJ1-2	many	-	TRBV30	CAWISRTLFYGYTF	TGTGCCTGGATCAGCCGTACCCTTTTTTATGGCTACACCTTC
TRBJ1-1	-	TRBD1	TRBV29-1	CSGGDSNTEAFF	TGCAGCGGCGGGGACAGCAACACTGAAGCTTTCTTT
TRBJ2-7	many	-	TRBV6-1	CASSEDGALGGDEQYF	TGTGCCAGCAGTGAAGATGGAGCACTCGGTGGGGACGAGCAGTACTTC
TRBJ1-5	many	-	TRBV6-1	CASDDRGHFSNQPQHF	TGTGCCAGCGACGACCGAGGGCACTTTAGCAATCAGCCCCAGCATTTT
TRBJ2-2	many	-	TRBV10-3	CAISSSRRVGSNTGELFF	TGTGCCATCAGTTCCTCACGGCGGGTGGGGTCGAACACCGGGGAGCTGTTTTTT
TRBJ2-7	few	-	TRBV27	CASSYSSAGVYEQYF	TGTGCCAGCAGTTATAGCTCGGCAGGGGTCTACGAGCAGTACTTC
TRBJ1-5	many	-	TRBV6-1	CASSTIGSNQPQHF	TGTGCCAGCAGTACCATAGGGAGCAATCAGCCCCAGCATTTT
TRBJ1-5	many	-	TRBV12-3/TRBV12-4	CASRSDSLGAQHF	TGTGCCAGCAGATCCGACTCCCTCGGGGCCCAGCATTTT
TRBJ2-7	few	TRBD1	TRBV20-1	CRATGASYEQYF	TGCAGGGCTACAGGGGCCTCTTACGAGCAGTACTTC
TRBJ1-5	-	-	TRBV28	CASLSKAPNQPQHF	TGTGCCAGCCTTAGTAAGGCCCCCAATCAGCCCCAGCATTTT
TRBJ2-5	many	-	TRBV10-3	CAISHEGETQYF	TGTGCCATCAGTCACGAGGGGGAGACCCAGTACTTC
TRBJ2-2	many	TRBD1	TRBV6-2/TRBV6-3	CATSRVRGQGTGELFF	TGTGCCACCTCTCGGGTCAGGGGGCAAGGCACCGGGGAGCTGTTTTTT
TRBJ1-5	-	-	TRBV12-3/TRBV12-4	CASSRSDSLNQPQHF	TGTGCCAGCAGCCGCTCGGACAGTCTCAATCAGCCCCAGCATTTT
TRBJ1-1	many	-	TRBV7-2	CASSLAGRNTEAFF	TGTGCCAGCAGTTTAGCTGGGCGGAACACTGAAGCTTTCTTT
TRBJ1-5	many	-	TRBV7-9	CASSRGAMGNNQPQHF	TGTGCCAGCAGCCGTGGGGCAATGGGTAACAATCAGCCCCAGCATTTT
TRBJ1-1	many	-	TRBV7-9	CASSPRLGEAFF	TGTGCCAGCAGCCCCCGACTAGGTGAAGCTTTCTTT
TRBJ1-1	few	-	TRBV5-1	CASSNGGQNTEAFF	TGCGCCAGCAGTAATGGCGGACAAAACACTGAAGCTTTCTTT
TRBJ2-7	many	-	TRBV6-2/TRBV6-3	CASSQGVGEQYF	TGTGCCAGCAGTCAAGGGGTGGGCGAGCAGTACTTC
TRBJ2-5	many	-	TRBV6-2/TRBV6-3	CASKQQVEETQYF	TGTGCCAGCAAGCAACAGGTCGAAGAGACCCAGTACTTC
TRBJ1-1	few	-	TRBV20-1	CSADYGQYYTEAFF	TGCAGTGCGGACTATGGACAGTACTACACTGAAGCTTTCTTT